The 29 T cell receptor beta chains below come from one sample, sequenced in a study of cytomegalovirus exposure and HLA in healthy donors. Primers included in the PCR were 60 Vbeta and 13 Jbeta primers. Profiled with immunoSEQ multiplex PCR; TCRdb holds only in-frame clones, not every one. The sample consists of 90,000 to 100,000 clones, more than 70% of them appearing once. Sequencing used PBMCs. These receptors were taken from a woman aged 55-75 years in good health and CMV-seropositive.

The chain joins TRBV9 to TRBJ2-5; D gene uncertain. The assigned J gene may be wrong: the sequence end matches TRBJ2-7 better. This CDR3 has 14 amino acids. The germline gives CDR1 SGDLS, CDR2 YYNGEE. CDR3 region: CASSVGVFDYEQYF. The CDR3 coding sequence is TGTGCCAGCAGCGTAGGAGTCTTTGACTACGAGCAGTACTTC.

The chain recombines TRBV25-1 with TRBJ2-1, with a tentative D call TRBD2 (5 bases). The V end was cut by 1 base, the J end by 6 bases, with 10 bases between. Germline V gene sequence: CDR1 MGHDK, CDR2 SYGVNS. This CDR3 contains 14 residues. Here the CDR3 reads CASSESGSINEQFF. The CDR3, as DNA: TGTGCCAGCAGTGAATCGGGGTCGATCAATGAGCAGTTCTTC.

This clone is a singleton in its sample. This chain connects TRBV11-2 to TRBJ2-1, with a tentative D call TRBD1 (5 bases). Trimming left V 2 bases short and J 6 bases short, with 14 bases between. CDR1 is SGHAT and CDR2 is FQNNGV in the germline V gene. CDR3 length equals 15 residues. Written as DNA, the CDR3 is TGTGCCAGCAGCTTATCGCAGGGAAGACGCAATGAGCAGTTCTTC. Translating it yields CASSLSQGRRNEQFF.

The J gene is TRBJ1-1, the V gene TRBV9; D gene unclear. This CDR3 has 13 amino acids. Per germline, CDR1 SGDLS and CDR2 YYNGEE. Trimming removed 0 bases from V and 10 bases from J, with 13 bases in between. In nucleotides, the CDR3 is TGTGCCAGCAGCGTAGATCTAAAAGACATAGCTTTCTTT. Its translation is CASSVDLKDIAFF.

The chain carries TRBV19 and TRBJ2-7, with TRBD1 as a possible D gene (6 bases). Deletions cut 6 bases from V and 2 bases from J, with 11 bases between. The CDR3 consists of 13 residues. Per germline, CDR1 LNHDA and CDR2 SQIVND (reference sequence). CDR3 sequence: CASRGTSTYEQYF. In DNA form, the CDR3 reads TGTGCCAGTAGGGGGACATCCACCTACGAGCAGTACTTC. The full variable domain, completed using reference TRBV19 and TRBJ2-7, is DGGITQSPKYLFRKEGQNVTLSCEQNLNHDAMYWYRQDPGQGLRLIYYSQIVNDFQKGDIAEGYSVSREKKESFPLTVTSAQKNPTAFYLCASRGTSTYEQYFGPGTRLTVT.

The chain combines TRBV7-2 with TRBJ2-7; tentatively, D is TRBD2 (6 bases). The V gene lost 1 base and the J gene lost 7 bases, with 14 bases spanning the gap. Germline CDR1 and CDR2: SGHTA and FQGNSA. CDR3 size: 14 residues. For the CDR3, the DNA is TGTGCCAGCAGCTTAGTTGTGGGGGGAGGTGAGCAGTACTTC. This encodes CASSLVVGGGEQYF.

The chain uses TRBV19 and TRBJ2-1; 7 nucleotides match TRBD2. The CDR3 length is 14 residues. In germline, CDR1 is LNHDA, CDR2 SQIVND (reference sequence). Trimming cost V 5 bases and J 2 bases; bases outside gene matches: 3. The CDR3 region is CASSPGLAYNEQFF. DNA of the CDR3: TGTGCCAGTAGTCCCGGACTAGCCTACAATGAGCAGTTCTTC. Full variable domain (rest looked up from reference TRBV19 and TRBJ2-1): DGGITQSPKYLFRKEGQNVTLSCEQNLNHDAMYWYRQDPGQGLRLIYYSQIVNDFQKGDIAEGYSVSREKKESFPLTVTSAQKNPTAFYLCASSPGLAYNEQFFGPGTRLTVL.

The genes are TRBV10-1 and TRBJ2-3; 8 nucleotides line up with TRBD1. The CDR3 runs 15 residues. Germline CDR1 is WNHNN and CDR2 is SYGVQD (reference sequence). Trimming at V came to 3 bases and at J to 1 base, leaving 3 bases not matched to a gene. The CDR3 here is CASSEATGGTDTQYF. DNA of the CDR3: TGCGCCAGCAGTGAAGCGACAGGGGGCACAGATACGCAGTATTTT.

The CDR3 loop reads CASSLRLDDGELFF. The CDR3 DNA sequence: TGTGCCAGCAGCCTGCGGCTTGATGACGGGGAGCTGTTTTTT. The chain joins TRBV9 to TRBJ2-2; D remains unclear. V was clipped by 4 bases and J by 7 bases, with 14 bases between them. Germline lookup yields CDR1 SGDLS and CDR2 YYNGEE. The CDR3 extends over 14 amino acids. Variable domain in full (rest from reference TRBV9 and TRBJ2-2): DSGVTQTPKHLITATGQRVTLRCSPRSGDLSVYWYQQSLDQGLQFLIQYYNGEERAKGNILERFSAQQFPDLHSELNLSSLELGDSALYFCASSLRLDDGELFFGEGSRLTVL.

This clone was recorded only once. V and J are TRBV5-1 and TRBJ2-3; the D is unclear. This CDR3 is 13 amino acids long. From germline, CDR1 is SGHRS and CDR2 YFSETQ. V lost 0 bases and J lost 2, with 4 bases in between. CDR3 amino acids: CASSLVVTDTQYF. In DNA, the CDR3 is TGCGCCAGCAGCTTGGTCGTCACAGATACGCAGTATTTT.

V gene TRBV5-1 combines with J gene TRBJ2-2; D may be TRBD1 (5 bases). The germline V gene has CDR1 SGHRS and CDR2 YFSETQ. V was cut by 5 bases and J by 0 bases, with 14 bases left in between. The CDR3 length is 16 residues. In nucleotides, the CDR3 is TGCGCCAGCAGACCCGACAGTTCCACGAACACCGGGGAGCTGTTTTTT. It yields the protein CASRPDSSTNTGELFF.

A single count supports this clone. The rearrangement links TRBV6-6 to TRBJ2-3; 9 positions agree with TRBD2. Germline trimming cut 5 bases from V and 5 bases from J; bases unmatched to any gene: 11. The CDR3 is 16 residues long. In germline, CDR1 is MNHNY, CDR2 SVGAGI (reference sequence). Here the CDR3 reads CASSPRGSGSGDTQYF. Here the CDR3 DNA reads TGTGCCAGCAGTCCCCGGGGTAGCGGGAGTGGAGATACGCAGTATTTT.

This chain uses TRBV6-1 with TRBJ2-1; 9 bases fit TRBD2. Germline trimming cut 2 bases from V and 2 bases from J; bases unmatched to any gene: 4. The CDR3 sequence is 16 residues long. Germline V lookup: CDR1 MNHNS, CDR2 SASEGT. The CDR3 DNA is TGTGCCAGCAGTGAATTCGAGCGGGGGGCCTACAATGAGCAGTTCTTC. It yields the protein CASSEFERGAYNEQFF.

The gene calls are TRBV29-1 and TRBJ2-5; 7 positions match TRBD1. Near its end, the DNA agrees better with TRBJ2-7, so the J call may be wrong. The germline V gene encodes CDR1 SQVTM and CDR2 ANQGSEA. The CDR3 length is 14 residues. Here the CDR3 DNA reads TGCAGCGTGAGGGCAACAGGGGTTGAGTACGAGCAGTACTTC. Residues: CSVRATGVEYEQYF.

In this sample, this clone turned up a few times. The J gene is TRBJ2-3, the V gene TRBV18; 10 bases are a match to TRBD2. Trimming took 2 bases from V and 2 from J; bases not matched to a gene: 13. The germline gives CDR1 KGHSH, CDR2 LQKENI. This CDR3 contains 19 residues. For the CDR3, the DNA is TGTGCCAGCTCACCAACTTATAGCGGGAGGAAAGGGAACACAGATACGCAGTATTTT. This gives the protein CASSPTYSGRKGNTDTQYF.

The V gene is TRBV27, the J gene TRBJ2-1, with 11 bases matching TRBD2. Germline loops: CDR1 MNHEY, CDR2 SMNVEV (reference sequence). The CDR3 contains 19 residues. V lost 6 bases to trimming and J lost 0 bases; unmatched junction nucleotides: 13. The CDR3 reads CASSPRGPSGRYSYNEQFF. The CDR3 DNA reads TGTGCCAGCAGCCCAAGGGGGCCTAGCGGGAGGTACTCCTACAATGAGCAGTTCTTC.

This chain links TRBV5-1 with TRBJ1-4, with D unresolved. The CDR3 totals 18 residues. Trimming pared 3 bases from V and 0 bases from J, leaving 18 bases between. Germline CDR1 reads SGHRS; CDR2 reads YFSETQ. CDR3 in amino acids: CASSYGPIRRATNEKLFF. CDR3 DNA: TGCGCCAGCAGCTACGGACCTATACGGCGGGCAACTAATGAAAAACTGTTTTTT.

The gene calls are TRBV15 and TRBJ1-2, with D maybe TRBD1 (5 bases). The CDR3 has 15 residues. From germline, CDR1 is LNHNV and CDR2 YYDKDF (reference sequence). V was pared by 3 bases and J by 1 base, with 12 bases between. In DNA, the CDR3 is TGTGCCACCAGCAGGGGCACAACAGGTAACTATGGCTACACCTTC. Amino acids: CATSRGTTGNYGYTF.

The J gene is TRBJ2-3, the V gene TRBV2; the D gene is possibly TRBD1 (5 bases). V gave up 6 bases and J gave up 2 bases, with 15 bases separating them. From germline, CDR1 is SNHLY and CDR2 FYNNEI. The CDR3 consists of 15 residues. CDR3 region: CASRGRTKNTDTQYF. The CDR3 DNA sequence: TGTGCCAGCAGGGGTCGGACAAAGAACACAGATACGCAGTATTTT.

The genes are TRBV9 and TRBJ2-1; 12 bases line up with TRBD2. J gave up 9 bases and V 0 bases, and 10 bases lay outside the gene matches. The CDR3 runs 17 residues. Germline loops: CDR1 SGDLS, CDR2 YYNGEE. The CDR3 DNA reads TGTGCCAGCAGCGTAGGGCTAGCGGGAGGGAAAAGGAGTGAGCAGTTCTTC. Protein sequence: CASSVGLAGGKRSEQFF.

V usage is TRBV28 and J usage is TRBJ2-7; a possible D gene is TRBD2 (6 bases). Trimming stripped 6 bases from V and 6 bases from J, with 15 bases between. The CDR3 runs 13 residues. In germline, CDR1 is MDHEN, CDR2 SYDVKM. The CDR3 nucleotides are TGTGCCAGCAGGGGGGGTAGGTGGGCCGAGCAGTACTTC. It encodes CASRGGRWAEQYF.

The V call is TRBV10-3, the J call TRBJ2-7, with D uncertain. V dropped 5 bases and J dropped 4 bases, with 6 bases sitting between them. The CDR3 loop spans 11 amino acids. CDR1 is ENHRY, CDR2 SYGVKD, per germline. The CDR3: CAISSGYEQYF. For the CDR3, the DNA is TGTGCCATCAGTTCCGGTTACGAGCAGTACTTC.

This rearrangement joins TRBV5-1 to TRBJ1-1, with TRBD1 matching over 8 bases. Germline trimming cut 4 bases from V and 5 bases from J; bases unmatched to any gene: 4. The CDR3 is made up of 13 amino acids. Germline V gene lookup returns CDR1 SGHRS and CDR2 YFSETQ. The CDR3 bases are TGCGCCAGCAGCAAAGACAGGGGAACTGAAGCTTTCTTT. It specifies CASSKDRGTEAFF.

This sequence joins TRBV15 and TRBJ1-1; D possibly corresponds to TRBD1 (6 bases). From germline, CDR1 is LNHNV and CDR2 YYDKDF (reference sequence). This CDR3 region has 18 residues. Trimming removed 0 bases at V and 2 bases at J, with 19 bases between. CDR3 nucleotides: TGTGCCACCAGCAGAGATCAGCCCTACGGACAGAGTAACACTGAAGCTTTCTTT. Its protein is CATSRDQPYGQSNTEAFF.

V usage is TRBV11-2 and J usage is TRBJ2-3; 9 bases align to TRBD1. V shed 5 bases, J shed 3 bases, and the junction held 6 bases outside the gene matches. The CDR3 extends over 15 amino acids. CDR1 is SGHAT, CDR2 FQNNGV, per germline. CDR3 amino acids: CASSKTGTGTDTQYF. As DNA, the CDR3 is TGTGCCAGCAGCAAGACCGGGACAGGGACAGATACGCAGTATTTT.

V and J are TRBV7-2 and TRBJ2-7; no clear D. The germline V gene encodes CDR1 SGHTA and CDR2 FQGNSA. Trimming shortened V by 2 bases and J by 1 base, and 12 bases separated the two germline ends. This CDR3 contains 15 residues. The CDR3 loop is CASSLTPLSSYEQYF. The CDR3 DNA reads as TGTGCCAGCAGCTTAACTCCCCTGAGTTCCTACGAGCAGTACTTC.

In this sample, this clone turned up a few times. The chain employs TRBV6-6 and TRBJ2-7; no firm D call. V dropped 7 bases and J dropped 5 bases, with 9 bases sitting between them. CDR1 MNHNY and CDR2 SVGAGI come from the germline V gene (reference sequence). This CDR3 is 11 amino acids long. The CDR3 loop is CASTSANEQYF. The CDR3 region has the DNA TGTGCCAGCACTAGTGCCAACGAGCAGTACTTC.

V gene TRBV7-3 combines with J gene TRBJ2-3; 9 bases align to TRBD2. The trim removed 8 bases at V and 5 bases at J, leaving 8 bases unmatched. Per the germline V gene, CDR1 is SGHTA and CDR2 is FQGTGA. The CDR3 runs 14 residues. DNA for the CDR3: TGTGCCAGCTCGGCGGGAGGGGGGGGAGATACGCAGTATTTT. This sequence encodes CASSAGGGGDTQYF.

The chain couples TRBV19 to TRBJ1-3; 7 nucleotides match TRBD1. Germline CDR1 and CDR2: LNHDA and SQIVND (reference sequence). This CDR3 spans 14 amino acids. Unmatched junction bases numbered 6, after V lost 8 bases and J lost 2 bases. The DNA for the CDR3 is TGTGCCAGTCAGGGACAGCTCCCTGGAAACACCATATATTTT. It translates to CASQGQLPGNTIYF.